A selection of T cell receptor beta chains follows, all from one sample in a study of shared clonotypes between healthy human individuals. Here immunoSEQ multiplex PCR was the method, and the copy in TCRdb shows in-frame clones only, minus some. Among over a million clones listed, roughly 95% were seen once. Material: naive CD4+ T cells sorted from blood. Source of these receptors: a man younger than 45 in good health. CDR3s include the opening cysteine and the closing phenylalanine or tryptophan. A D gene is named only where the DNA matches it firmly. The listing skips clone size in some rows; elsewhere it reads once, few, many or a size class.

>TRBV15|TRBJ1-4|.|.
TGTGCCACCAGCATAGACAGATCTGCAACTAATGAAAAACTGTTTTTT
CATSIDRSATNEKLFF
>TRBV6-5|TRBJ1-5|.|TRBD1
TGTGCCAGCCGGGACAGGGCCAATCAGCCCCAGCATTTT
CASRDRANQPQHF
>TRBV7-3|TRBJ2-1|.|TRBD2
TGTGCCAGCAGCTCCGGGACTAGCGGTTACAATGAGCAGTTCTTC
CASSSGTSGYNEQFF
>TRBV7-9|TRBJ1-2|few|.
TGTGCCAGCAGCTTCAGGGATGACTATGGCTACACCTTC
CASSFRDDYGYTF
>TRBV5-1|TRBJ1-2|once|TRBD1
TGCGCCAGCAGCTTGGGCAGGGGGACTAACTATGGCTACACCTTC
CASSLGRGTNYGYTF
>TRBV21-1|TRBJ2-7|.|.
TGTGCCAGCAGCAAAGTAGGGACTAGCGGGAGTTACGAGCAGTACTTC
CASSKVGTSGSYEQYF
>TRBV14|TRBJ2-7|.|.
TGTGCCAGCAGCCCCGAGCTAGCAGGCGAGCAGTACTTC
CASSPELAGEQYF
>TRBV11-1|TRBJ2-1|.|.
TGTGCCAGCAGCCTGGGACCTGCCGACAATGAGCAGTTCTTC
CASSLGPADNEQFF
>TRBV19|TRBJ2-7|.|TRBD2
TGTGCCAGTAGTATAGTCCCACCGGGACTAGCAGGCTTCGAGCAGTACTTC
CASSIVPPGLAGFEQYF
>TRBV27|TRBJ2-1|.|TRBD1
TGTGCCAGCAGCCGGACAGGGGGCCTCAATGAGCAGTTCTTC
CASSRTGGLNEQFF
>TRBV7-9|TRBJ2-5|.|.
TGTGCCAGCAGCAGCGGGACAGCTCCCCAAGAGACCCAGTACTTC
CASSSGTAPQETQYF
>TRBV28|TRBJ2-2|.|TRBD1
TGTGCCAGCAGTTGGCCGGGACAGGGGGCCACCGGGGAGCTGTTTTTT
CASSWPGQGATGELFF
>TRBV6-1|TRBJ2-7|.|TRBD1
TGTGCCAGCAGTGAAGCGCTTCGCCCGGACAGGGGGCTTTACGAGCAGTACTTC
CASSEALRPDRGLYEQYF
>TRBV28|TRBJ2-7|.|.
TGTGCCAGCAGTTCCAACGAGCAGTACTTC
CASSSNEQYF
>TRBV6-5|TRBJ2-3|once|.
TGTGCCAGCAAAAGGGCTTCTAGCACAGATACGCAGTATTTT
CASKRASSTDTQYF
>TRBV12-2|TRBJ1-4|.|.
TGTGCAAGTCGCTTTACCAACCGGGACAGGGGTGGGGATAATGAAAAACTGTTTTTT
CASRFTNRDRGGDNEKLFF
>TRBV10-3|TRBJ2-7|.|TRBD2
TGTGCCATAAAGCGGGAGACCCTCTCCTACGAGCAGTACTTC
CAIKRETLSYEQYF
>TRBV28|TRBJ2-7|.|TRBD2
TGTGCCAGCAGTTTTTGGGCGGGGACTAGCGGGAGTAACTACGAGCAGTACTTC
CASSFWAGTSGSNYEQYF
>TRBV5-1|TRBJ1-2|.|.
TGCGCCAGCAGCGCGGGAGGGGGAAGAGACTATGGCTACACCTTC
CASSAGGGRDYGYTF
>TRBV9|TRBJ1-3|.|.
TGTGCCAGCAGCGTAGAACGACTCAACTCTGGAAACACCATATATTTT
CASSVERLNSGNTIYF
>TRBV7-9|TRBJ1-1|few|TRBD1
TGTGCCAGCAGCACAAACCGGGACAGGGAAGCTTTCTTT
CASSTNRDREAFF
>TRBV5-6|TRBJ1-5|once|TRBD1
TGTGCCAGCAGCTTGTCCCGGGACAGGTTTGGCATAAATCAGCCCCAGCATTTT
CASSLSRDRFGINQPQHF
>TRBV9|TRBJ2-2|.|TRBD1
TGTGCCAGCAGCGTTGTTCAGGGGGACACCGGGGAGCTGTTTTTT
CASSVVQGDTGELFF
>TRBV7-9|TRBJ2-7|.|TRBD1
TGTGCCAGCAGCTTAGTAGGGACAGGGGACGAGCAGTACTTC
CASSLVGTGDEQYF
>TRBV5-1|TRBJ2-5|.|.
TGCGCCAGCAGCTTGATGGCCGGGGGGCCTCAGGAGACCCAGTACTTC
CASSLMAGGPQETQYF
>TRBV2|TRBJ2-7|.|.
TGTGCCAGCGATAGACGGGATAAGGGGTCCTACGAGCAGTACTTC
CASDRRDKGSYEQYF
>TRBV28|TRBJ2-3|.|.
TGTGCCAGCAGTTCTCAGAGGACAGTCGATACGCAGTATTTT
CASSSQRTVDTQYF
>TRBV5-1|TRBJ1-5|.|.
TGCGCCAGCAGCTTGGTGTCAGGAGGTCAGCCCCAGCATTTT
CASSLVSGGQPQHF
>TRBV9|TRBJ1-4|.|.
TGTGCCAGCAGCCCCCGGGGAGTCCCGAACGGAAAACTGTTTTTT
CASSPRGVPNGKLFF
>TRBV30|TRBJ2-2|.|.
TGTGCCTGGAAAGGGAACAGGCATCCGAACACCGGGGAGCTGTTTTTT
CAWKGNRHPNTGELFF
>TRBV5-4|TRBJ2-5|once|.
TGTGCCAGCAGCACGACAGGGGAGGGGACCCAGTACTTC
CASSTTGEGTQYF
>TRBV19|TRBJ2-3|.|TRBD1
TGTGCCAGTAGCCCCAGGGGGCTCGTGGGCACAGATACGCAGTATTTT
CASSPRGLVGTDTQYF
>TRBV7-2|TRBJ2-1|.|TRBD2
TGTGCCAGCAGCTTAGTGGGGACTAGCGGGGGATCCTCCTACAATGAGCAGTTCTTC
CASSLVGTSGGSSYNEQFF
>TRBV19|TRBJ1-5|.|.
TGTGCCAGTACCCGGGACAACAATCAGCCCCAGCATTTT
CASTRDNNQPQHF
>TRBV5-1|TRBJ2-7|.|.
TGCGCCAGCAGCTTGGCAGGGGGGCGAGAGCAGTACTTC
CASSLAGGREQYF
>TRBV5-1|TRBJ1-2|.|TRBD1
TGCGCCAGCAGCAGGGACAGACCGACGGGCTATGGCTACACCTTC
CASSRDRPTGYGYTF
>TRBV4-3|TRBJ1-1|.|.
TGCGCCAGCAGCCAAGATCCCTCTTTCAGGGGAACTTTCTTT
CASSQDPSFRGTFF
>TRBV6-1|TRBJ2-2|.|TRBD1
TGTGCCAGCAGTGTCCTAACAGGGGTGACCGGGGAGCTGTTTTTT
CASSVLTGVTGELFF
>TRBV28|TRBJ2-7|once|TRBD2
TGTGCCAGCAGTTTTGGGGCTAGCGGGAGGACCCTCTACGAGCAGTACTTC
CASSFGASGRTLYEQYF
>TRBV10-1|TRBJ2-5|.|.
TGCGCCAGCAGTGAGTCTTGGGTCGAAGAGACCCAGTACTTC
CASSESWVEETQYF
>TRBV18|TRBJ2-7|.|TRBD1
TGTGCCAGCTCCCTCGGGGGGACAGGGGACTACGAGCAGTACTTC
CASSLGGTGDYEQYF
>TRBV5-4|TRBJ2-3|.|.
TGTGCCAGCAGCTTGCCCCAGGGGTTTAGCACAGATACGCAGTATTTT
CASSLPQGFSTDTQYF
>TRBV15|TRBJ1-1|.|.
TGTGCCACCAGCCGCCGGGACATAAACACTGAAGCTTTCTTT
CATSRRDINTEAFF
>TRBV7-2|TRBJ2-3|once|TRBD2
TGTGCCAGCAGGCCGACTAGCGGACCCACAGATACGCAGTATTTT
CASRPTSGPTDTQYF
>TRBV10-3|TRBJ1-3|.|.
TGTGCCATCAGTGACACAACGCGAGGAAACACCATATATTTT
CAISDTTRGNTIYF
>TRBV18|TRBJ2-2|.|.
TGTGCCAGCTCACCGTCTCGTGGACTAACTGTAAACACCGGGGAGCTGTTTTTT
CASSPSRGLTVNTGELFF
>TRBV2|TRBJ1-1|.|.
TGTGCCAGCAGTTCCGATCAGAACACTGAAGCTTTCTTT
CASSSDQNTEAFF